The TCR beta chain under discussion was sequenced for a study of CD8 T cells in ankylosing spondylitis. Study conclusions and caveats: Reportedly, significant enrichment of disease-linked clones occurred in matched ankylosing spondylitis synovial fluid. Ankylosing spondylitis blood appeared to carry a characteristic TCR beta motif of roughly 8 highly homologous variants. CD8+ by phenotype, disease-linked clones were relatively rare in peripheral blood.

As to this clonotype: The antigen is undetermined.

The CDR3 contains 15 residues. The V gene end was trimmed by 3 bases and the J gene end by 7 bases; junction bases not matched to a gene: 6. Germline V gene sequence: CDR1 SGDLS, CDR2 YYNGEE. Preparation of TCR beta libraries was done by quantitative 5'-RACE with molecular barcodes. TCRdb processed the 5' RACE reads anew with MiXCR; each CDR3 protein has one entry. The sample lists fewer than 400,000 distinct CDR3 sequences; about 15% were seen once. The TCR comes from a male donor with ankylosing spondylitis or in good health (not recorded which). The sequenced material came from blood, either unsorted or a sorted T cell fraction (not recorded which). The gene calls are TRBV9 and TRBJ2-1; 11 bases match TRBD1. CDR3: CASSARDRGMNEQFF. CDR3 DNA sequence: TGTGCCAGCAGCGCTAGGGACAGGGGGATGAATGAGCAGTTCTTC.